This TCR beta chain was profiled in a study of CXCR3-negative and CXCR3-positive naive CD8 T cells (dated by TCRdb to about 2019). Turning to the overall study: In total, some 130 million TRB reads were obtained, or roughly 1.5 +/- 0.3 million reads per library. The TRBV-TRBJ cluster analysis covered naive subsets from 5 donors and memory cells from 3 donors. Diversity and physicochemical repertoire analyses were performed on about ten donors pooled from two independent experiments. What the authors observed across the whole study: TRBV-TRBJ usage was similar between naive CXCR3-negative and CXCR3-positive cells from the same donor, while memory cells showed distinct patterns. Because surface CD5, which is linked to self-reactivity in mice, was comparable between the naive subsets, TCR interaction strength was also inferred from the physicochemical properties of TRB CDR3s. Comparably high repertoire diversity was found in both naive subsets, whereas much lower repertoire diversity was found in memory CD8+ T cells. Because CXCR3 expression was partially decreased after cryopreservation, freshly isolated PBMCs were used for most assays.

For this clonotype: Which antigen it targets is not known.

As encoded in the germline V gene, CDR1 is SNHLY while CDR2 is FYNNEI. The cysteine opens and the phenylalanine closes a CDR3 of 15 amino acids. No DNA accompanies this entry. Sequenced using a NextSeq 550. The Human TCR Profiling Kit (MiLaboratory) was used to make UMI-labeled 5' RACE TRB cDNA libraries. The full amount of extracted RNA was used for cDNA synthesis, and the full amount of resulting cDNA was used for PCR amplification. The libraries were made side by side, with each library going through the same number of PCR cycles. Per the original workflow: With a minimum of two reads required per UMI, MIGEC and MiXCR pulled out about 50,000 +/- 10,000 unique UMI-labeled TRB cDNA molecules from each library. On average, approximately 40,000 +/- 10,000 functional in-frame TRB CDR3 nucleotide clonotypes lacking stop codons were found per library. After each sample was downsampled to 5000 UMI-labeled TRB molecules, VDJtools was used to calculate diversity metrics such as normalized Shannon-Wiener and Chao1. Clonotype-size-weighted physicochemical properties of the central five CDR3 residues (interaction energy, strength, volume and Kidera factor 4) were computed in VDJtools. The reads were reprocessed in TCRdb, with one entry per CDR3 protein sequence and no accompanying DNA. What appears here as the V and J calls and clone size reflects TCRdb's work, not the paper's. The sample's table covers roughly 40,000 distinct CDR3 sequences. Together, the top ten hold 6% to 8.5% of the sample.

For every CD8+ T cell subset, approximately 300,000 cells were flow-sorted straight into RLT lysis buffer, and each subset was sorted in triplicate. Using standard density gradient centrifugation, peripheral blood mononuclear cells were isolated from buffy coats. Total RNA was extracted from sorted cells with an RNeasy Mini Kit. This TCR was sampled from a human donor in good health. Some clones in this sample may be carry-over from other donors' samples. Sequencing used memory CD8+ T cells from blood. Per the publication, the cell subset or site label means: conventional CD8+ memory T cells (TMEM), sorted as controls. Recombination linked TRBV2 to TRBJ1-5. The CDR3 here reads CASSDLALENQPQHF.